Only a few counts were recorded for the clone carrying this TCR beta chain. Clones were sequenced by immunoSEQ multiplex PCR, and TCRdb holds only the in-frame ones, with some missing. This sample carries about 1.1 million clones, about 84% of them seen once, and the ten largest clones take roughly 0.57%. The CDR3 is 17 amino acids. V lost 6 bases, J lost 1 base, and 7 bases stayed unmatched. Germline values: CDR1 SNHLY, CDR2 FYNNEI. The data stem from a study of shared clonotypes between healthy human individuals. Sequenced material: memory CD4+ T cells from PBMCs. This sample's subset: CD45RA-negative fraction. This clonotype was sampled from a man aged 18 to 30 in good health. Some clones in this sample may be carry-over from other donors' samples. The V and J genes are TRBV2 and TRBJ2-6; 9 nucleotides match TRBD1. The CDR3 reads CASRPGQGRSGANVLTF. CDR3 nucleotide sequence: TGTGCCAGCAGACCGGGACAGGGCCGATCTGGGGCCAACGTCCTGACTTTC. Full variable domain (outside the CDR3, taken from reference TRBV2 and TRBJ2-6): EPEVTQTPSHQVTQMGQEVILRCVPISNHLYFYWYRQILGQKVEFLVSFYNNEISEKSEIFDDQFSVERPDGSNFTLKIRSTKLEDSAMYFCASRPGQGRSGANVLTFGAGSRLTVL.